The rows below give T cell receptor beta chains drawn from one sample of a study of blood T cell repertoires in COVID-19. Profiling relied on immunoSEQ multiplex PCR, and the TCRdb table lists in-frame clones only, not all of them. The table lists around 180,000 clones, around 85% of them singletons. The specimen sequenced was peripheral blood. These receptors were taken from a person aged 65 to 85 with COVID-19, enrolled during active disease. The CDR3 runs from the conserved cysteine through the conserved F or W. The order of the fields is CDR3 protein, CDR3 DNA, clone size, D gene, V gene, J gene. D genes are given only for firm matches. A clone size is listed for some rows: how often the clone was seen (once, few, many), or a class if it is expanded.

CSASRRFGVYNEQFF	TGCAGTGCTAGTAGGAGGTTCGGGGTTTACAATGAGCAGTTCTTC	.	.	TRBV20-1	TRBJ2-1
CASTLWDRETEAFF	TGTGCCAGCACCCTGTGGGACAGGGAGACTGAAGCTTTCTTT	.	TRBD1	TRBV28	TRBJ1-1
CAWSVKRLADTDTQYF	TGTGCCTGGAGTGTAAAGCGACTAGCGGACACAGATACGCAGTATTTT	.	TRBD2	TRBV30	TRBJ2-3
CASSPGLAGVEQYF	TGTGCCAGCAGCCCGGGACTAGCGGGAGTCGAGCAGTACTTC	.	TRBD2	TRBV7-2	TRBJ2-7
CASSLNPFPGQGYNEQFF	TGTGCCAGCAGCTTAAACCCTTTCCCGGGACAGGGGTACAATGAGCAGTTCTTC	.	TRBD1	TRBV7-2	TRBJ2-1
CASSLSPASGYGYTF	TGCGCCAGCAGCTTGTCCCCTGCCAGCGGCTATGGCTACACCTTC	once	.	TRBV5-1	TRBJ1-2
CASSSTNLGLGGNTIYF	TGTGCCAGCAGTTCGACGAACCTGGGGCTAGGCGGAAACACCATATATTTT	.	.	TRBV28	TRBJ1-3
CASILIRNTEAFF	TGTGCCAGCATCTTAATTAGGAACACTGAAGCTTTCTTT	few	.	TRBV7-9	TRBJ1-1
CATSGGTGGTYEQYF	TGTGCCACCAGTGGTGGGACAGGGGGAACCTACGAGCAGTACTTC	.	TRBD1	TRBV24-1	TRBJ2-7
CASSLRNRPSSYNEQFF	TGTGCCAGCAGCTTAAGGAATAGGCCTAGCTCCTACAATGAGCAGTTCTTC	.	.	TRBV11-2	TRBJ2-1
CASSPPRESAFF	TGTGCCAGCTCACCTCCGCGGGAGTCAGCTTTCTTT	.	.	TRBV18	TRBJ1-1
CASSYSLQREYNEQFF	TGTGCCAGCAGTTACTCGCTCCAGCGGGAGTACAATGAGCAGTTCTTC	.	TRBD2	TRBV6-5	TRBJ2-1
CASSPVRDSAYEQYF	TGTGCCAGCAGCCCTGTTAGGGACTCAGCCTACGAGCAGTACTTC	.	.	TRBV7-3	TRBJ2-7
CASSLVGQGFTDTQYF	TGTGCCAGCAGCTTGGTGGGACAGGGTTTCACAGATACGCAGTATTTT	.	TRBD1	TRBV11-3	TRBJ2-3
CATSDYEGGKETQYF	TGTGCCACCAGTGATTACGAGGGAGGGAAAGAGACCCAGTACTTC	.	TRBD2	TRBV24-1	TRBJ2-5
CASSPSGNEQFF	TGTGCCAGCAGCCCCAGCGGTAATGAGCAGTTCTTC	.	.	TRBV7-3	TRBJ2-1
CASRTPTGDTEAFF	TGTGCCAGCAGGACCCCAACAGGGGACACTGAAGCTTTCTTT	.	TRBD1	TRBV6-5	TRBJ1-1
CASSPAGTGVSEAFF	TGTGCCAGCAGCCCGGCCGGGACAGGGGTCTCTGAAGCTTTCTTT	.	TRBD1	TRBV7-6	TRBJ1-1
CVTSGEKLFF	TGTGTTACATCGGGGGAAAAACTGTTTTTT	.	.	TRBV6-6	TRBJ1-4
CASSLFLNTGANVLTF	TGTGCCAGCAGCTTGTTCCTCAACACTGGGGCCAACGTCCTGACTTTC	.	.	TRBV5-4	TRBJ2-6
CASSYRGTASTDTQYF	TGTGCCAGCAGTTACCGGGGGACCGCTAGCACAGATACGCAGTATTTT	.	.	TRBV6-2/TRBV6-3	TRBJ2-3
CASSSRVSYEQYF	TGTGCCAGCAGCTCCCGGGTCTCCTACGAGCAGTACTTC	.	.	TRBV7-6	TRBJ2-7
CASSPLQGPYEQYF	TGTGCCAGCTCACCTTTACAGGGCCCCTACGAGCAGTACTTC	once	.	TRBV18	TRBJ2-7
CASSQDAPGNNEKLFF	TGTGCCAGCAGCCAAGATGCGCCAGGGAATAATGAAAAACTGTTTTTT	.	.	TRBV4-2	TRBJ1-4
CASSPRDSSYNSPLHF	TGTGCCAGCAGTCCCCGGGACAGCTCCTATAATTCACCCCTCCACTTT	.	TRBD1	TRBV6-2/TRBV6-3	TRBJ1-6
CASSQQGPNSPLHF	TGTGCCAGCAGTCAACAGGGACCGAACTCACCCCTCCACTTT	.	.	TRBV28	TRBJ1-6
CASTLSGQGAFF	TGTGCCAGCACCCTAAGTGGGCAGGGAGCTTTCTTT	.	.	TRBV2	TRBJ1-1
CASSYAPEVEQYF	TGTGCCAGCAGTTACGCGCCCGAGGTCGAGCAGTACTTC	.	.	TRBV6-5	TRBJ2-7
CASSQDSGGMTSGRDEQFF	TGTGCCAGCAGCCAAGATTCTGGGGGAATGACTAGCGGGAGAGATGAGCAGTTCTTC	.	TRBD2	TRBV3-1/TRBV3-2	TRBJ2-1
CASSFRQNYGYTF	TGTGCCAGCAGTTTCAGGCAGAACTATGGCTACACCTTC	.	.	TRBV12-3/TRBV12-4	TRBJ1-2
CASTPLAGGSDTQYF	TGTGCCAGCACGCCCCTAGCGGGGGGCTCAGATACGCAGTATTTT	.	TRBD2	TRBV2	TRBJ2-3